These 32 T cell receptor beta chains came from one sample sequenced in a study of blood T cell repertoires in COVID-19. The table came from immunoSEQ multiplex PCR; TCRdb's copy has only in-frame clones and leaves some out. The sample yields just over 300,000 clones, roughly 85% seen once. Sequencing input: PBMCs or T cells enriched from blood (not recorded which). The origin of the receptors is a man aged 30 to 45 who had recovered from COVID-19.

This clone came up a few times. DNA of the CDR3: TGTGCCAGCAGCGCCGGACTAGCGGGGGGAGGAGAGACCCAGTACTTC. Protein product: CASSAGLAGGGETQYF. The gene calls are TRBV9 and TRBJ2-5; 14 nucleotides agree with TRBD2. CDR3 length: 16 residues. The junction had 5 bases not matched to a gene; V was cut back by 3 bases and J by 4 bases. Germline V gives CDR1 SGDLS, CDR2 YYNGEE.

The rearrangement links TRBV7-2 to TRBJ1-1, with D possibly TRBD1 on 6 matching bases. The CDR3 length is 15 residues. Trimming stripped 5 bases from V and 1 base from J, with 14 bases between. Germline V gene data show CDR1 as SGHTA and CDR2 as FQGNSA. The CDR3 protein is CASSLHRVTNTEAFF. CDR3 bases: TGTGCCAGCAGCCTCCACAGGGTTACGAACACTGAAGCTTTCTTT. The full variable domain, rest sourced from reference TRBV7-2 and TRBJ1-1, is GAGVSQSPSNKVTEKGKDVELRCDPISGHTALYWYRQSLGQGLEFLIYFQGNSAPDKSGLPSDRFSAERTGGSVSTLTIQRTQQEDSAVYLCASSLHRVTNTEAFFGQGTRLTVV.

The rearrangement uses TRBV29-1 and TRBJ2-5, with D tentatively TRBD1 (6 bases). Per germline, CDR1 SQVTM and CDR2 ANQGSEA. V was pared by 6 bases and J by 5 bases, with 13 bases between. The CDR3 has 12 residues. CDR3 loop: CSVYRDTETQYF. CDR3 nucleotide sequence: TGCAGCGTGTACAGGGATACGGAGACCCAGTACTTC.

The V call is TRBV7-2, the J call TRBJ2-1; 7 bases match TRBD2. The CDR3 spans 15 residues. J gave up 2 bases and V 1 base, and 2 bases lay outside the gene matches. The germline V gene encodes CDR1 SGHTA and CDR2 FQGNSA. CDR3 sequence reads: CASSLVAGAYNEQFF. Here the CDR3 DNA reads TGTGCCAGCAGCTTAGTGGCGGGGGCCTACAATGAGCAGTTCTTC.

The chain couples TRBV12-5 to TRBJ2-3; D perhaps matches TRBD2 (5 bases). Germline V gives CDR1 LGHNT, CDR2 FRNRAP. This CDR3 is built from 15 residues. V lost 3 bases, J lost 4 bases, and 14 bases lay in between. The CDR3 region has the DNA TGTGCTAGTGGTTTAGGTAGCGTCTACGCAGATACGCAGTATTTT. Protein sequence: CASGLGSVYADTQYF.

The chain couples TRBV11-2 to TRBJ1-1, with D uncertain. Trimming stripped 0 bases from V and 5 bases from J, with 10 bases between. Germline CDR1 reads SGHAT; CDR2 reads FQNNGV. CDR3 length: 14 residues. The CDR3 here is CASSLEMSITEAFF. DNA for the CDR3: TGTGCCAGCAGCTTAGAAATGTCTATTACTGAAGCTTTCTTT.

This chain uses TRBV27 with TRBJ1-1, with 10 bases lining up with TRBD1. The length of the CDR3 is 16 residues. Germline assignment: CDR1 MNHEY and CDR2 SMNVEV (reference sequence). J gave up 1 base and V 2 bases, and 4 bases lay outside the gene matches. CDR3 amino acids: CASSLRQGAGNTEAFF. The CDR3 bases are TGTGCCAGCAGTTTACGACAGGGGGCTGGGAACACTGAAGCTTTCTTT.

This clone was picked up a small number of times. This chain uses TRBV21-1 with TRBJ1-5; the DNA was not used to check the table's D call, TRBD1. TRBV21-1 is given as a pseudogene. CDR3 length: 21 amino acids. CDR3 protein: CASSNGPLRQGWGNCNQPQHF. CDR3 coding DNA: TGTGCCAGCAGCAATGGACCACTCCGACAGGGTTGGGGCAATTGCAATCAGCCCCAGCATTTT.

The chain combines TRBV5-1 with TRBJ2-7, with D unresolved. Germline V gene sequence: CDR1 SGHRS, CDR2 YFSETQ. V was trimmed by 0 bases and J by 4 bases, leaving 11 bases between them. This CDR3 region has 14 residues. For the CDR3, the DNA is TGCGCCAGCAGCTTGGCCGCGGATTCTTACGAGCAGTACTTC. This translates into CASSLAADSYEQYF.

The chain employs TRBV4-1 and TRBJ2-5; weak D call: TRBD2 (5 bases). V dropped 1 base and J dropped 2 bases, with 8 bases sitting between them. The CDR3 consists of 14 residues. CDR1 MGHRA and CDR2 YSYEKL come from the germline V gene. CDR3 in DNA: TGCGCCAGCAGCCAAGGAGGAGGTCAAGAGACCCAGTACTTC. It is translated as CASSQGGGQETQYF.

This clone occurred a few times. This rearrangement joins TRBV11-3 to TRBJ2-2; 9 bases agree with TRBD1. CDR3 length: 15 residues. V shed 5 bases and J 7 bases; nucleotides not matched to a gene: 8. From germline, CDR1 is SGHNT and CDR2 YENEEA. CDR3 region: CASSPRTGVIGELFF. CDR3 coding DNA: TGTGCCAGCAGCCCGAGGACAGGGGTAATCGGGGAGCTGTTTTTT.

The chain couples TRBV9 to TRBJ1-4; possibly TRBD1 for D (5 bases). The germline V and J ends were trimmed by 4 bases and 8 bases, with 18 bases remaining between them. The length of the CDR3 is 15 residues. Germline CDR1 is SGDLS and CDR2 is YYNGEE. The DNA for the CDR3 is TGTGCCAGCAGCCCAAGTGGGGGGATCGGGGAAAAACTGTTTTTT. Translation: CASSPSGGIGEKLFF.

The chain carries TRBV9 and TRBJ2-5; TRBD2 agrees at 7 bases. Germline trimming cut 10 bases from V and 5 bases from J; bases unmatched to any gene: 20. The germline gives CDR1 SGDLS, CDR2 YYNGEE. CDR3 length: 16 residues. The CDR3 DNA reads TGTGCCCGCCGCGTTCGGGGGGAGCCAGAGGGGGAGACCCAGTACTTC. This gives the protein CARRVRGEPEGETQYF.

DNA for the CDR3: TGCGCCAGCAGGGCAGGGGAAAATCAGCCCCAGCATTTT. Translated, it gives CASRAGENQPQHF. This sequence joins TRBV5-1 and TRBJ1-5, with a possible D match to TRBD1 (6 bases). Trimming cost V 5 bases and J 4 bases, with 10 bases left between them. The CDR3 sequence is 13 residues long. Germline lookup yields CDR1 SGHRS and CDR2 YFSETQ.

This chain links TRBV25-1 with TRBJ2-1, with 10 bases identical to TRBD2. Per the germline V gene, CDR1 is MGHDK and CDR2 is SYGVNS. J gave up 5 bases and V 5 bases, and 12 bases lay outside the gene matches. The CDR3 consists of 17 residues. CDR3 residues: CASSSTGTSVFHNEQFF. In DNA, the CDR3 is TGTGCCAGCAGTTCGACCGGGACTAGCGTGTTCCACAATGAGCAGTTCTTC. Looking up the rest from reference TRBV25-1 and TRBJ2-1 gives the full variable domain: EADIYQTPRYLVIGTGKKITLECSQTMGHDKMYWYQQDPGMELHLIHYSYGVNSTEKGDLSSESTVSRIRTEHFPLTLESARPSHTSQYLCASSSTGTSVFHNEQFFGPGTRLTVL.

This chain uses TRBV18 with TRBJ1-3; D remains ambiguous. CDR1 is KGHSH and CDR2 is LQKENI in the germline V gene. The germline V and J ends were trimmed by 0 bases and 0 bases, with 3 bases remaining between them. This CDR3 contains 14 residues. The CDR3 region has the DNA TGTGCCAGCTCACCACCCTACTCTGGAAACACCATATATTTT. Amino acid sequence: CASSPPYSGNTIYF.

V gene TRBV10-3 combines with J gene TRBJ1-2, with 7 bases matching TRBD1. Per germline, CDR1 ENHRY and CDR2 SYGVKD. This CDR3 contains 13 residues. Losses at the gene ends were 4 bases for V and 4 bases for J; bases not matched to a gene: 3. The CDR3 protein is CAISGDSFYGYTF. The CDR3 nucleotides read TGTGCCATCAGTGGGGACAGCTTCTATGGCTACACCTTC.

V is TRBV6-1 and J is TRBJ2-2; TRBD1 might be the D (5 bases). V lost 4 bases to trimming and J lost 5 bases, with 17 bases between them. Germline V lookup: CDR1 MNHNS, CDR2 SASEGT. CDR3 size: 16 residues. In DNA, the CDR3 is TGTGCCAGCAGTGGAACCCAAAAAACAGGAACCGGGGAGCTGTTTTTT. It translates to CASSGTQKTGTGELFF.

The CDR3: CAIKVVDSPGANVLTF. CDR3 nucleotides: TGTGCCATCAAGGTGGTGGACAGTCCAGGGGCCAACGTCCTGACTTTC. V usage is TRBV10-3 and J usage is TRBJ2-6, with a tentative D call TRBD1 (6 bases). V was shortened by 7 bases and J by 4 bases, with 17 bases between the two germline ends. Germline V gene data show CDR1 as ENHRY and CDR2 as SYGVKD. The CDR3 length is 16 residues.

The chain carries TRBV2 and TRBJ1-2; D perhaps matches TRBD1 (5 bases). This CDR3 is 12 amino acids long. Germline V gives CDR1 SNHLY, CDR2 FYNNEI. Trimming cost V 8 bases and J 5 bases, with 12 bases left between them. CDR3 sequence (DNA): TGTGCCAGCCAAGACAGCTTATATGGCTACACCTTC. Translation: CASQDSLYGYTF. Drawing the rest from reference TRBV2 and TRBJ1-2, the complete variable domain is EPEVTQTPSHQVTQMGQEVILRCVPISNHLYFYWYRQILGQKVEFLVSFYNNEISEKSEIFDDQFSVERPDGSNFTLKIRSTKLEDSAMYFCASQDSLYGYTFGSGTRLTVV.

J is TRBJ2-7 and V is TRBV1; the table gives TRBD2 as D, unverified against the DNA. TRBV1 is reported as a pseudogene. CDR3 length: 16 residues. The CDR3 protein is CTSSGNSGVREIEQYF. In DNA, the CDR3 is TGCACCAGCAGCGGGAATAGCGGGGTGAGGGAGATCGAGCAGTACTTC.

The CDR3 DNA sequence: TGTGCCAGTAGTATCGGGACAGGGGCCACCTCACCCCTCCACTTT. This codes for CASSIGTGATSPLHF. The gene calls are TRBV19 and TRBJ1-6; 10 nucleotides line up with TRBD1. Germline values: CDR1 LNHDA, CDR2 SQIVND (reference sequence). Germline trimming cut 3 bases from V and 10 bases from J; bases unmatched to any gene: 6. The CDR3 has 15 amino acids.

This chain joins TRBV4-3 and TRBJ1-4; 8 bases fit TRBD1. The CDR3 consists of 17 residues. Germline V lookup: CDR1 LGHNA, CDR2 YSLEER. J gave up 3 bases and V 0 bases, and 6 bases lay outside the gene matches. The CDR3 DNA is TGCGCCAGCAGCCAAGACCCAGGGGGCTACCCTAATGAAAAACTGTTTTTT. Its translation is CASSQDPGGYPNEKLFF.

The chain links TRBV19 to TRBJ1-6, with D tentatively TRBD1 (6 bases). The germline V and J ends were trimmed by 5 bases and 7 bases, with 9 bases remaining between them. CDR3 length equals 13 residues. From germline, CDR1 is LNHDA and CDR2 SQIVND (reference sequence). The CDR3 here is CASSPGVNSPLHF. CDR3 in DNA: TGTGCCAGTAGTCCAGGGGTCAATTCACCCCTCCACTTT.

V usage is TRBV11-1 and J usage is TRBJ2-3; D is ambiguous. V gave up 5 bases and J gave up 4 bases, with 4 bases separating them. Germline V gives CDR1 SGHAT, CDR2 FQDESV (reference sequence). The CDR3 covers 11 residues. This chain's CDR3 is CASSHSDTQYF. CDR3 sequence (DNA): TGTGCCAGCAGCCATTCAGATACGCAGTATTTT.

The DNA for the CDR3 is TGTGCCATCAGTGCCGGGGAGAACTATGGCTACACCTTC. Its translation: CAISAGENYGYTF. This rearrangement joins TRBV10-3 to TRBJ1-2; no reliable D call. The CDR3 spans 13 residues. Trimming removed 4 bases at V and 2 bases at J, with 8 bases between. Germline CDR1 ENHRY, CDR2 SYGVKD.

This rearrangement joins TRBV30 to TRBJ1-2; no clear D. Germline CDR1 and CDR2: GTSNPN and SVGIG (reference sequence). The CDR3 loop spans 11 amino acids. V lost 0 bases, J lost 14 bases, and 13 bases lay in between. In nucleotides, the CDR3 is TGTGCCTGGAGTGTAGACACGCTTAGGACCTTC. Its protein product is CAWSVDTLRTF.

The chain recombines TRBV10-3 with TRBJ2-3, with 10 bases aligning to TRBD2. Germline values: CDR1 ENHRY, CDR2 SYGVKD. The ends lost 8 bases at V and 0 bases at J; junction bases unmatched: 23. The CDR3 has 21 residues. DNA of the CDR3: TGTGCCATCGCTAGCTGGGGCGGCAGGGGGCTAGCGGGGGAAAGCACAGATACGCAGTATTTT. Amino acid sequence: CAIASWGGRGLAGESTDTQYF.

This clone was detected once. The CDR3 spells CASSRGQGFGYTF. As DNA, the CDR3 is TGTGCCAGCAGCCGAGGACAGGGTTTCGGCTACACCTTC. The V gene is TRBV11-2, the J gene TRBJ1-2; 8 nucleotides align to TRBD1. After removal of 5 bases from V and 8 bases from J, the junction contained 7 bases not matched to a gene. The length of the CDR3 is 13 residues. CDR1 and CDR2 from the germline V gene are SGHAT and FQNNGV.

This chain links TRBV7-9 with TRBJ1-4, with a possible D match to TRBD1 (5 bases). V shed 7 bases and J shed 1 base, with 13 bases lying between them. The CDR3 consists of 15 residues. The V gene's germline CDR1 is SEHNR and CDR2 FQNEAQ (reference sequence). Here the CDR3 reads CASTARGGTNEKLFF. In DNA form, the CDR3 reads TGTGCCAGCACCGCACGGGGGGGAACTAATGAAAAACTGTTTTTT.

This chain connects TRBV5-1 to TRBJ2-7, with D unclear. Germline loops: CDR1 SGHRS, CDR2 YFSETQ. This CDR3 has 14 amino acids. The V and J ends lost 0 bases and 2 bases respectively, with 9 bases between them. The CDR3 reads CASSLGPMTYEQYF. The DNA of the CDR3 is TGCGCCAGCAGCTTGGGGCCAATGACCTACGAGCAGTACTTC.

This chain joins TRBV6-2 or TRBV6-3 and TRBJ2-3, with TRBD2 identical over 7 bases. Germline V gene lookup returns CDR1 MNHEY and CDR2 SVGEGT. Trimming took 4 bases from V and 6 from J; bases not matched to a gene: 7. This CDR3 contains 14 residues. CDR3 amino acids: CASSWAGEADTQYF. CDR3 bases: TGTGCCAGCAGTTGGGCGGGGGAAGCGGATACGCAGTATTTT.